This T cell receptor beta chain was captured in a study of beta chain features in type 1 diabetes. Study results and limitations: Significant though moderate, a shortening of TCRB CDR3s appeared in all four CD4+ subsets of Type 1 diabetes patients.

Every participating donor gave one draw, a heparinised blood sample averaging approximately 120 mL. Purities over 95% were achieved in all sorted populations. Concerning this clone itself: What it binds is not known.

Expressed TCRB transcripts were sequenced because the isolated RNA had all been reverse transcribed beforehand. Profiling relied on immunoSEQ multiplex PCR, and the TCRdb table lists in-frame clones only, not all of them. The sample holds more than 100,000 clones, approximately 30% seen once. Germline V lookup: CDR1 SGDLS, CDR2 YYNGEE. Trimming left V 0 bases short and J 6 bases short, with 8 bases between. The CDR3 covers 13 residues. Sequencing used central memory CD4+ T cells from blood. The rearrangement uses TRBV9 and TRBJ2-3; D ambiguous. The source of this sequence is a woman younger than 30 with type 1 diabetes. In DNA form, the CDR3 reads TGTGCCAGCAGCGTAGCCCCCGTTGATACGCAGTATTTT. The encoded protein is CASSVAPVDTQYF.